These 22 T cell receptor beta chains were sequenced from one sample in a study of T cell changes during pregnancy in multiple sclerosis. Method: immunoSEQ multiplex PCR; TCRdb's copy keeps in-frame clones and lacks some. The sample includes approximately 79,000 clones, 80% to 95% of them seen just once. This sample comprised peripheral blood, obtained in the second trimester of pregnancy. The origin of the receptors is a female donor in good health, enrolled as a control in a pregnancy study.

V is TRBV6-5 and J is TRBJ1-4; D may be TRBD1 (5 bases). The CDR3 spans 13 residues. The V gene's germline CDR1 is MNHEY and CDR2 SVGAGI. V shed 4 bases and J shed 4 bases, with 7 bases lying between them. The CDR3 DNA reads TGTGCCAGCAGTTCGACAGATAATGAAAAACTGTTTTTT. Its translation is CASSSTDNEKLFF.

This clone was counted a single time. The chain recombines TRBV6-5 with TRBJ2-7; TRBD1 might be the D (5 bases). Deletions cut 4 bases from V and 3 bases from J, with 13 bases between. The CDR3 runs 14 residues. Germline V lookup: CDR1 MNHEY, CDR2 SVGAGI. The CDR3 here is CASSSQGSFYEQYF. The CDR3 DNA reads as TGTGCCAGCAGTTCCCAGGGATCTTTCTACGAGCAGTACTTC.

V is TRBV6-4 and J is TRBJ2-1, with D perhaps matching TRBD1 (8 bases). CDR3 length: 14 residues. The V end was cut by 3 bases, the J end by 5 bases, with 11 bases between. The V gene's germline CDR1 is MRHNA and CDR2 SNTAGT. CDR3 loop: CASSEQGGNNEQFF. In nucleotides, the CDR3 is TGTGCCAGCAGTGAACAGGGGGGGAACAATGAGCAGTTCTTC.

The J gene is TRBJ2-3, the V gene TRBV7-9; 8 bases line up with TRBD1. Trimming removed 4 bases from V and 2 bases from J; junction bases left unmatched: 8. In germline, CDR1 is SEHNR, CDR2 FQNEAQ (reference sequence). CDR3 length: 16 residues. CDR3 sequence (DNA): TGTGCCAGCAGCTCCAAGGGACAGGAATACACAGATACGCAGTATTTT. This encodes CASSSKGQEYTDTQYF.

The chain couples TRBV18 to TRBJ1-3, with unresolved D. The germline V and J ends were trimmed by 2 bases and 0 bases, with 8 bases remaining between them. The CDR3 contains 15 residues. The V gene's germline CDR1 is KGHSH and CDR2 LQKENI. CDR3 in amino acids: CASSPTVHSGNTIYF. CDR3 bases: TGTGCCAGCTCACCAACAGTCCACTCTGGAAACACCATATATTTT.

To note about this clone: The DNA is left out, because the CDR3 cannot be placed on it with certainty; the CDR3 is given as TCRdb lists it. This chain connects TRBV30 to TRBJ1-6; TRBD1, the table's D call, lacks a check against the DNA. The CDR3 is 12 residues long, ends included. Germline CDR1 and CDR2: GTSNPN and SVGIG (reference sequence). The chain's CDR3 is CVCARINSPLHF.

V and J are TRBV30 and TRBJ1-6; 9 bases map to TRBD1. The V segment lost 2 bases and the J segment 7 bases; nucleotides outside the gene matches: 15. The CDR3 extends over 18 amino acids. CDR1 is GTSNPN and CDR2 is SVGIG in the germline V gene (reference sequence). The CDR3 loop is CAWSFTDRGFVENSPLHF. In nucleotides, the CDR3 is TGTGCCTGGAGTTTTACGGACAGGGGCTTTGTTGAGAATTCACCCCTCCACTTT.

This clone was found once. CDR3 DNA: TGTGCCAGCAGCTCTCGGACAGGGTCGATCGATGGCTACACCTTC. It yields the protein CASSSRTGSIDGYTF. This chain uses TRBV7-9 with TRBJ1-2; 8 bases are a match to TRBD1. The CDR3 covers 15 residues. Looked up from germline, CDR1 is SEHNR and CDR2 is FQNEAQ (reference sequence). V dropped 4 bases and J dropped 6; count of bases not matched to a gene: 10. Based on the CDR3 plus reference TRBV7-9 and TRBJ1-2, the full variable domain is DTGVSQNPRHKITKRGQNVTFRCDPISEHNRLYWYRQTLGQGPEFLTYFQNEAQLEKSRLLSDRFSAERPKGSFSTLEIQRTEQGDSAMYLCASSSRTGSIDGYTFGSGTRLTVV.

This clone was seen more than once but under ten times. The rearrangement joins TRBV6-4 to TRBJ1-2; TRBD1 might be the D (6 bases). The CDR3 runs 15 residues. The V end was cut by 3 bases, the J end by 2 bases, with 13 bases between. CDR1 is MRHNA, CDR2 SNTAGT, per germline. The CDR3 nucleotides are TGTGCCAGCAGTGATACAGGGAGTCGGAACTATGGCTACACCTTC. Protein product: CASSDTGSRNYGYTF.

The gene calls are TRBV5-6 and TRBJ2-3; 10 nucleotides agree with TRBD2. V was clipped by 2 bases and J by 6 bases; unmatched bases: 12. In germline, CDR1 is SGHDT, CDR2 YYEEEE. The CDR3 runs 17 residues. The CDR3 loop is CASSFFASGGGGDTQYF. CDR3 sequence (DNA): TGTGCCAGCAGCTTCTTTGCTAGCGGGGGCGGCGGGGATACGCAGTATTTT.

The J gene is TRBJ2-6, the V gene TRBV11-2; possibly TRBD2 for D (5 bases). The germline gives CDR1 SGHAT, CDR2 FQNNGV. Deletions cut 1 base from V and 2 bases from J, with 6 bases between. The CDR3 covers 15 residues. CDR3 protein: CASSLVGAGANVLTF. As DNA, the CDR3 is TGTGCCAGCAGCTTAGTCGGGGCTGGGGCCAACGTCCTGACTTTC.

The chain couples TRBV11-3 to TRBJ2-7; a possible D gene is TRBD1 (6 bases). Trimming left V 2 bases short and J 6 bases short, with 14 bases between. Looked up from germline, CDR1 is SGHNT and CDR2 is YENEEA. This CDR3 spans 14 amino acids. Here the CDR3 DNA reads TGTGCCAGCAGCTTACGGGGTGGGGGCAGCGAGCAGTACTTC. It yields the protein CASSLRGGGSEQYF.

V is TRBV4-3 and J is TRBJ2-7; the match to TRBD1 covers 9 bases. This CDR3 has 16 residues. CDR1 is LGHNA, CDR2 YSLEER, per germline. Trimming removed 4 bases from V and 6 bases from J; junction bases left unmatched: 13. CDR3: CASSRDLGQGRGEQYF. CDR3 DNA: TGCGCCAGCAGCCGCGACCTGGGACAGGGCAGGGGCGAGCAGTACTTC.

The chain combines TRBV11-3 with TRBJ1-1; the D gene is possibly TRBD1 (5 bases). Germline lookup yields CDR1 SGHNT and CDR2 YENEEA. The V end was cut by 3 bases, the J end by 3 bases, with 11 bases between. The CDR3 contains 14 residues. The CDR3 nucleotides are TGTGCCAGCAGCTTGACGGGGGACGACACTGAAGCTTTCTTT. Amino acids: CASSLTGDDTEAFF.

The genes are TRBV6-1 and TRBJ2-7, with D hard to call. CDR3 length equals 15 residues. CDR1 and CDR2 from the germline V gene are MNHNS and SASEGT. Between the trimmed V and J ends, which lost 6 bases and 4 bases, there was a span of 19 bases. The CDR3 region is CASRPREADSYEQYF. In nucleotides, the CDR3 is TGTGCCAGCAGACCACGAGAGGCAGATTCTTACGAGCAGTACTTC.

The chain links TRBV18 to TRBJ1-2; TRBD1 agrees at 9 bases. Germline CDR1 and CDR2: KGHSH and LQKENI. The CDR3 spans 15 residues. V lost 3 bases, J lost 8 bases, and 10 bases stayed unmatched. This CDR3 reads CASSPTGGTGNGYTF. CDR3 coding DNA: TGTGCCAGCTCACCGACCGGGGGGACAGGGAACGGCTACACCTTC.

The rearrangement joins TRBV27 to TRBJ2-5, with D perhaps TRBD1 (7 bases). CDR3 length equals 13 residues. Trimming left V 8 bases short and J 4 bases short, with 14 bases between. Germline values: CDR1 MNHEY, CDR2 SMNVEV (reference sequence). CDR3 region: CASGRDSLETQYF. In nucleotides, the CDR3 is TGTGCCAGCGGGCGGGACAGCCTAGAGACCCAGTACTTC.

The J gene is TRBJ2-6, the V gene TRBV19; TRBD1 aligns across 7 bases. Trimming at V came to 4 bases and at J to 2 bases, leaving 2 bases not matched to a gene. There are 15 residues in the CDR3. Germline V gene data show CDR1 as LNHDA and CDR2 as SQIVND (reference sequence). CDR3 residues: CASSKGAAGANVLTF. Written as DNA, the CDR3 is TGTGCCAGTAGTAAGGGGGCGGCTGGGGCCAACGTCCTGACTTTC. The full variable domain, with the rest looked up from reference TRBV19 and TRBJ2-6, is DGGITQSPKYLFRKEGQNVTLSCEQNLNHDAMYWYRQDPGQGLRLIYYSQIVNDFQKGDIAEGYSVSREKKESFPLTVTSAQKNPTAFYLCASSKGAAGANVLTFGAGSRLTVL.

The chain is built from TRBV19 and TRBJ1-5; TRBD1 is a possible D gene (5 bases). The CDR3 length is 14 residues. Germline V gene sequence: CDR1 LNHDA, CDR2 SQIVND (reference sequence). Trimming took 7 bases from V and 8 from J, leaving 18 bases between them. The CDR3 here is CASKIRGEGEPQHF. The DNA for the CDR3 is TGTGCCAGTAAGATTCGGGGGGAGGGCGAGCCCCAGCATTTT.

V gene TRBV6-1 combines with J gene TRBJ2-1, with 13 bases identical to TRBD2. V lost 3 bases, J lost 4 bases, and 3 bases stayed unmatched. This CDR3 is built from 16 residues. CDR1 and CDR2 (germline): MNHNS, SASEGT. The CDR3 DNA reads as TGTGCCAGCAGTGAGACGACTAGCGGGGGGTACAATGAGCAGTTCTTC. Its protein is CASSETTSGGYNEQFF.

The rearrangement links TRBV30 to TRBJ2-7; TRBD1 matches at 7 bases. The CDR3 sequence is 12 residues long. V lost 4 bases, J lost 5 bases, and 5 bases stayed unmatched. Per germline, CDR1 GTSNPN and CDR2 SVGIG (reference sequence). The CDR3 sequence: CAWTDRANEQYF. The CDR3 DNA reads TGTGCCTGGACCGACAGGGCTAACGAGCAGTACTTC.

The V and J genes are TRBV7-2 and TRBJ2-3; 7 positions match TRBD1. This CDR3 contains 14 residues. V trimming: 5 bases; J trimming: 6 bases; junction bases outside the gene matches: 8. The germline CDR1 and CDR2 sequences are SGHTA and FQGNSA. CDR3 sequence reads: CASSTDRVSDTQYF. As DNA, the CDR3 is TGTGCCAGCAGCACCGACAGGGTGAGCGATACGCAGTATTTT.